These T cell receptor beta chains were read from a single sample in a study of beta chain features in type 1 diabetes. Sequencing was performed with immunoSEQ multiplex PCR; in TCRdb, only in-frame clones are kept and a portion is missing. Of some 63,000 clones listed, roughly three fifths were seen once; the top ten hold 2.2%. The sequencing sample was made of Tregs from blood. All receptors derive from a woman aged 18 to 35 in good health. Both conserved end residues are part of each CDR3. A D gene is named only where the DNA matches it firmly. Rows give clone size only sometimes, using once, few, many, or a class for an expanded clone.

>-|16|TRBV5-1|-|TRBJ2-2
TGCGCCAGCAGCTTGGGTCTTGGGCAGTTCACCGGGGAGCTGTTTTTT
CASSLGLGQFTGELFF
>TRBD1|17|TRBV7-8|-|TRBJ2-6
TGTGCCAGCAGCGGGGGACAGGCCTACTCTGGGGCCAACGTCCTGACTTTC
CASSGGQAYSGANVLTF
>TRBD2|14|TRBV7-2|-|TRBJ2-2
TGTGCCAGCAGCTCCCGGCGGGGGACCGGGGAGCTGTTTTTT
CASSSRRGTGELFF
>TRBD2|15|TRBV7-9|few|TRBJ2-5
TGTGCCAGCAGCTTAACTCGAGCGGGAGAAGAGACCCAGTACTTC
CASSLTRAGEETQYF
>-|16|TRBV10-3|-|TRBJ1-3
TGTGCCATCAGCCACCGGGAGCCAGAGTCTGGAAACACCATATATTTT
CAISHREPESGNTIYF
>-|14|TRBV5-1|-|TRBJ1-1
TGCGCCAGCAGCAACAGTGGGAGGGGGACTGAAGCTTTCTTT
CASSNSGRGTEAFF
>TRBD1|16|TRBV7-9|-|TRBJ2-7
TGTGCCAGCAGCTTGTACAGGGGCGCCCAGTCCTACGAGCAGTACTTC
CASSLYRGAQSYEQYF
>TRBD1|14|TRBV7-6|few|TRBJ1-1
TGTGCCAGCAGCTTAGACAGGGGTGGCACTGAAGCTTTCTTT
CASSLDRGGTEAFF
>TRBD2|14|TRBV15|few|TRBJ2-1
TGTGCCACAGGCGAGCGGGGGGCTTACAATGAGCAGTTCTTC
CATGERGAYNEQFF
>TRBD2|20|TRBV4-2|-|TRBJ2-3
TGTGCCAGCAGCCAATTATATGAGCCTAGCGGGGGGGCTGGCACAGATACGCAGTATTTT
CASSQLYEPSGGAGTDTQYF
>TRBD1|14|TRBV5-6|-|TRBJ1-1
TGTGCCAGCAGCCTGTACAGGGGAGACACTGAAGCTTTCTTT
CASSLYRGDTEAFF
>-|17|TRBV5-1|-|TRBJ2-7
TGCGCCAGCAGCTTGGTGCTAAGAGCAGGGGTAGTATACGAGCAGTACTTC
CASSLVLRAGVVYEQYF
>-|14|TRBV5-1|-|TRBJ1-5
TGCGCCAGCAGCTTGGGACGGGAAGGTCAGCCCCAGCATTTT
CASSLGREGQPQHF
>TRBD1|16|TRBV14|few|TRBJ1-6
TGTGCCAGCAGCCAGCGCCGGGACAGGCGGAATTCACCCCTCCACTTT
CASSQRRDRRNSPLHF
>-|13|TRBV5-4|-|TRBJ1-1
TGTGCCAGCCGCTCCCCAGTGAACACTGAAGCTTTCTTT
CASRSPVNTEAFF
>-|13|TRBV5-4|-|TRBJ2-7
TGTGCCAGCAGCTTGCCCCGCGGTGCCGAGCAGTACTTC
CASSLPRGAEQYF
>TRBD1|14|TRBV25-1|-|TRBJ2-7
TGTGCCAGCAGTCCTCGGGACAGGGTGAGGGAGCAGTACTTC
CASSPRDRVREQYF
>-|15|TRBV11-1|-|TRBJ2-3
TGTGCCAGCAGTCCTCTTACAGGGAGCCCAGATACGCAGTATTTT
CASSPLTGSPDTQYF
>TRBD1|15|TRBV30|-|TRBJ1-1
TGTGCCTGGAGTAACCCGGACAGGGGGTACACTGAAGCTTTCTTT
CAWSNPDRGYTEAFF
>TRBD1|14|TRBV11-1|-|TRBJ2-1
TGTGCCAGCAGCTTTCCGACAGGGGGCAATGAGCAGTTCTTC
CASSFPTGGNEQFF
>TRBD1|15|TRBV7-2|few|TRBJ2-7
TGTGCCAGCAGCTTACTGGGACAGGAATCCTACGAGCAGTACTTC
CASSLLGQESYEQYF
>-|15|TRBV5-1|-|TRBJ1-3
TGCGCCAGCAGCTTGGCCGGAGATTCTGGAAACACCATATATTTT
CASSLAGDSGNTIYF
>-|16|TRBV4-2|-|TRBJ2-2
TGTGCCAGCAGCCAGGAGCCTCTTCTACAGGGCGGGGAGCTGTTTTTT
CASSQEPLLQGGELFF
>TRBD1|14|TRBV27|once|TRBJ1-2
TGTGCCAGCAGACCATGGACAGGTCTCGATGGCTACACCTTC
CASRPWTGLDGYTF
>TRBD2|16|TRBV7-9|-|TRBJ2-3
TGTGCCAGCAGCCCAGGGACTAGCGAGACCACAGATACGCAGTATTTT
CASSPGTSETTDTQYF
>TRBD2|18|TRBV4-2|-|TRBJ2-7
TGTGCCAGCAGCCAAGTCGCCGCCGGGACTAGCGGGGGGTTCGAGCAGTACTTC
CASSQVAAGTSGGFEQYF
>-|15|TRBV6-6|-|TRBJ1-5
TGTGCCAGCAGTTACTCGCCGGGGAGCAATCAGCCCCAGCATTTT
CASSYSPGSNQPQHF
>-|15|TRBV10-3|few|TRBJ2-7
TGTGCCATCAGTGAAGCCGGGACACAGAACTACGAGCAGTACTTC
CAISEAGTQNYEQYF
>TRBD1|15|TRBV7-8|once|TRBJ1-5
TGTGCCAGCAGCCTCCGAAGGGGGCAAAACGAGCCCCAACATTTT
CASSLRRGQNEPQHF
>-|13|TRBV19|-|TRBJ1-1
TGTGCCAGTAGTCAAATTTCCGGGACAGAAGCTTTCTTT
CASSQISGTEAFF
>TRBD1|17|TRBV18|-|TRBJ2-7
TGTGCCAGCTCACCACTCGGGGCTGGCAGGGGGCCCTACGAGCAGTACTTC
CASSPLGAGRGPYEQYF
>-|15|TRBV19|-|TRBJ2-2
TGTGCCAGTAGTACACCGGGACAGAACACCGGGGAGCTGTTTTTT
CASSTPGQNTGELFF
>TRBD2|17|TRBV5-1|-|TRBJ2-1
TGCGCCAGCAGCTCGATCCGGGAGCGGGGGGGCAGGAATGAGCAGTTCTTC
CASSSIRERGGRNEQFF
>TRBD1|14|TRBV5-1|-|TRBJ2-7
TGCGCCAGCAGCCCGGGACAGGTCTCCTACGAGCAGTACTTC
CASSPGQVSYEQYF
>TRBD1|12|TRBV19|-|TRBJ1-2
TGTGCCAGTAGTTCGGGGACAGGGGGCTACACCTTC
CASSSGTGGYTF
>TRBD2|15|TRBV5-1|-|TRBJ2-7
TGCGCCAGCAGCTTACGACTAGCGGGACACTACGAGCAGTACTTC
CASSLRLAGHYEQYF
>-|12|TRBV7-2|once|TRBJ2-1
TGTGCCAGCACCCGAGGAATCAATGAGCAGTTCTTC
CASTRGINEQFF
>TRBD2|15|TRBV6-1|-|TRBJ2-2
TGTGCCAGCAAACCACTAGCGGGAGCCACCGGGGAGCTGTTTTTT
CASKPLAGATGELFF
>-|13|TRBV6-5|-|TRBJ2-1
TGTGCCAGCAGACCCCCTAGCACCTATGAGCAGTTCTTC
CASRPPSTYEQFF
>TRBD1|14|TRBV6-5|-|TRBJ1-5
TGTGCCAGCAGTTCGGGACAGGGGAGTCAGCCCCAGCATTTT
CASSSGQGSQPQHF
>TRBD2|14|TRBV5-1|-|TRBJ2-7
TGCGCCAGCAGCTTGTTCGGGACTAGTTTTGAGCAGTACTTC
CASSLFGTSFEQYF